Listed here are 2 T cell receptor beta chains from one sample, sequenced in a study of T cell responses to AZD1222 COVID-19 vaccine. Profiled with immunoSEQ multiplex PCR; TCRdb holds only in-frame clones, not every one. The profile shows 85,000 to 130,000 clones, almost 90% of them singletons. The source material was peripheral blood, sampled on day 0 of AZD1222 vaccination. The receptor set was obtained from an adult in good health.

V is TRBV13 and J is TRBJ1-2, with a tentative D call TRBD1 (6 bases). The V end lost 5 bases, the J end lost 3 bases, and 19 bases lay between the germline ends. Germline V gene lookup returns CDR1 PRHDT and CDR2 FYEKMQ (reference sequence). This CDR3 comprises 16 residues. CDR3 residues: CASSQFSSPGDYGYTF. The CDR3, as DNA: TGTGCCAGCAGCCAATTTAGCAGTCCAGGGGACTATGGCTACACCTTC. Full variable domain (remainder filled in from reference TRBV13 and TRBJ1-2): AAGVIQSPRHLIKEKRETATLKCYPIPRHDTVYWYQQGPGQDPQFLISFYEKMQSDKGSIPDRFSAQQFSDYHSELNMSSLELGDSALYFCASSQFSSPGDYGYTFGSGTRLTVV.

DNA of the CDR3: TGTGCCAGCAGTGAGCAGCCAGTGGGGACCGGGGAGCTGTTTTTT. It translates to CASSEQPVGTGELFF. The chain combines TRBV2 with TRBJ2-2; D is undetermined. V was shortened by 3 bases and J by 5 bases, with 13 bases between the two germline ends. Germline CDR1 and CDR2: SNHLY and FYNNEI. This CDR3 has 15 amino acids.